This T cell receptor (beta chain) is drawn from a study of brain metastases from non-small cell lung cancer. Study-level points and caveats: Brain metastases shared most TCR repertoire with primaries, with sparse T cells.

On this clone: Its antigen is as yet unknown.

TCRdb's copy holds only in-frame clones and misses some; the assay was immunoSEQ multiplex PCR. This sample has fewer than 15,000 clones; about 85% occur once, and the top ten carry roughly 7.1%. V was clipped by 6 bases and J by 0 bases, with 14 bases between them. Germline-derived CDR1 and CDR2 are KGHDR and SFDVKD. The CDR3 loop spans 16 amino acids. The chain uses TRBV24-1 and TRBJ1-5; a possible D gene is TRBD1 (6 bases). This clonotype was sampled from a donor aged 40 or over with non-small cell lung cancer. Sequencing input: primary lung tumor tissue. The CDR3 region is CATSPSDRNSNQPQHF. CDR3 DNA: TGTGCCACCAGTCCGTCGGACAGAAATAGCAATCAGCCCCAGCATTTT.